What follows are 25 T cell receptor beta chains derived from one specimen sequenced in a study of molecular identifiers for immune sequencing clone quantification. One entry per CDR3 protein results from TCRdb running MiXCR on the PCR reads. The table includes approximately 680,000 distinct CDR3 sequences, about 25% detected once. Sequencing was carried out using naive CD8+ T cells from blood, with Jurkat cell RNA spiked in. Subset in this sample: FACS-sorted CD8+CD4-CCR7+CD45RA+ naive T cells. The source is a human donor in good health. Some libraries in this study had Jurkat cell RNA spiked in.

The V and J genes are TRBV7-9 and TRBJ2-7; the D is unclear. The V gene's germline CDR1 is SEHNR and CDR2 FQNEAQ (reference sequence). V gave up 7 bases and J gave up 0 bases, with 10 bases separating them. This CDR3 spans 13 amino acids. The CDR3 bases are TGTGCCAGCATGTCTCAAAACTCCTACGAGCAGTACTTC. Protein: CASMSQNSYEQYF.

On this clonotype: Possible read error: a much larger clone is one base away. For the CDR3, the DNA is TGTGCCACCAGTTTACGGACAGGGAGCTCCTACGAGCAGTACTTC. Its translation: CATSLRTGSSYEQYF. V usage is TRBV27 and J usage is TRBJ2-7; 8 bases map to TRBD1. The CDR3 length is 15 residues. CDR1 and CDR2 (germline): MNHEY, SMNVEV (reference sequence).

In this sample, this clonotype turned up a few times. V gene TRBV6-5 combines with J gene TRBJ2-3; D remains ambiguous. CDR1 is MNHEY, CDR2 SVGAGI, per germline. This CDR3 has 15 amino acids. V was clipped by 2 bases and J by 0 bases, with 9 bases between them. The CDR3 loop reads CASSYVAGSTDTQYF. The DNA for the CDR3 is TGTGCCAGCAGTTACGTGGCTGGTAGCACAGATACGCAGTATTTT.

The CDR3 sequence: CASSPPWGASYEQYF. CDR3 DNA sequence: TGTGCCAGCAGCCCGCCCTGGGGGGCGTCCTACGAGCAGTACTTC. The V gene is TRBV11-2, the J gene TRBJ2-7, with D possibly called TRBD1 or TRBD2 (6 bases each). Per germline, CDR1 SGHAT and CDR2 FQNNGV. V shed 5 bases and J shed 1 base, with 15 bases lying between them. This CDR3 has 15 residues. Drawing the rest from reference TRBV11-2 and TRBJ2-7, the complete variable domain is EAGVAQSPRYKIIEKRQSVAFWCNPISGHATLYWYQQILGQGPKLLIQFQNNGVVDDSQLPKDRFSAERLKGVDSTLKIQPAKLEDSAVYLCASSPPWGASYEQYFGPGTRLTVT.

In its sample, this clonotype was seen many times. V usage is TRBV7-2 and J usage is TRBJ2-3; 8 nucleotides agree with TRBD1. CDR1 is SGHTA, CDR2 FQGNSA, per germline. There are 17 residues in the CDR3. The V gene end was trimmed by 4 bases and the J gene end by 0 bases; junction bases not matched to a gene: 9. CDR3: CASSSGTGFYSTDTQYF. The DNA for the CDR3 is TGTGCCAGCAGCTCCGGGACAGGTTTTTATAGCACAGATACGCAGTATTTT.

This clonotype has at least ten counts. This chain uses TRBV19 with TRBJ2-2; no definite D call. V lost 2 bases and J 3 bases, leaving 4 bases between the germline ends. The germline V gene encodes CDR1 LNHDA and CDR2 SQIVND (reference sequence). There are 13 residues in the CDR3. The CDR3 loop is CASSITDTGELFF. CDR3 in DNA: TGTGCCAGTAGTATAACGGACACCGGGGAGCTGTTTTTT.

This clonotype was detected ten times or more. This sequence joins TRBV7-9 and TRBJ2-3; the D gene is possibly TRBD2 (5 bases). CDR1 and CDR2 from the germline V gene are SEHNR and FQNEAQ (reference sequence). CDR3 length equals 15 residues. V lost 1 base and J lost 2, with 10 bases in between. CDR3 sequence (DNA): TGTGCCAGCAGCTTAGGGACTTTCGACACAGATACGCAGTATTTT. It translates to CASSLGTFDTDTQYF.

This chain uses TRBV20-1 with TRBJ1-3; perhaps TRBD1 as D (5 bases). The CDR3 runs 15 residues. CDR1 and CDR2 (germline): DFQATT, SNEGSKA (reference sequence). The V gene lost 0 bases and the J gene lost 3 bases, with 12 bases spanning the gap. DNA of the CDR3: TGCAGTGCTAGAGACGTCAGGGATAATGGAAACACCATATATTTT. Its translation is CSARDVRDNGNTIYF.

In regard to this clonotype: The junction departs from the called germline gene at one end, perhaps through a read error. The rearrangement uses TRBV19 and TRBJ2-2; 9 nucleotides match TRBD2. The CDR3 loop spans 15 amino acids. Germline V gives CDR1 LNHDA, CDR2 SQIVND (reference sequence). The CDR3 reads CASCISGSGTGELFF. The CDR3 DNA sequence: TGTGCCAGTTGTATTAGCGGGAGTGGCACCGGGGAGCTGTTTTTT.

This clonotype occurred once. With a much larger clone just one base away, this may be a read error. The gene calls are TRBV12-3 or TRBV12-4 and TRBJ2-5; maybe TRBD1 (6 bases). The CDR3 loop spans 13 amino acids. The CDR3 region has the DNA TGTGCCAGCAGTTACAGGGCCCAAGAGACCCGGTACTTC. Translation: CASSYRAQETRYF.

This sequence joins TRBV27 and TRBJ1-1; D remains ambiguous. CDR3 length: 14 amino acids. The V gene lost 7 bases and the J gene lost 1 base, with 13 bases spanning the gap. Germline V gene data show CDR1 as MNHEY and CDR2 as SMNVEV (reference sequence). For the CDR3, the DNA is TGTGCCAGCAACGCTCCGCGGAAGAACACTGAAGCTTTCTTT. It encodes CASNAPRKNTEAFF.

The chain has TRBV7-2 and TRBJ2-7, with 7 bases identical to TRBD2. The CDR3 has 15 residues. Germline lookup yields CDR1 SGHTA and CDR2 FQGNSA. J lost 4 bases, V lost 1 base, and 7 bases had no gene match. In nucleotides, the CDR3 is TGTGCCAGCAGCTTAGTGGCGGGGGAGTCGTACGAGCAGTACTTC. Protein sequence: CASSLVAGESYEQYF. Full variable domain (rest looked up from reference TRBV7-2 and TRBJ2-7): GAGVSQSPSNKVTEKGKDVELRCDPISGHTALYWYRQSLGQGLEFLIYFQGNSAPDKSGLPSDRFSAERTGGSVSTLTIQRTQQEDSAVYLCASSLVAGESYEQYFGPGTRLTVT.

This clonotype was detected many times. This rearrangement joins TRBV6-5 to TRBJ2-5; 15 positions match TRBD2. Germline CDR1 MNHEY, CDR2 SVGAGI. J gave up 12 bases and V 4 bases, and 12 bases lay outside the gene matches. The CDR3 runs to 16 residues. In DNA, the CDR3 is TGTGCCAGCAGTTCCCCGGGACTAGCGGGGGGCCCCGCCGAGTACTTC. Residues: CASSSPGLAGGPAEYF.

The rearrangement joins TRBV6-5 to TRBJ2-7; 7 bases agree with TRBD2. Per germline, CDR1 MNHEY and CDR2 SVGAGI. The CDR3 has 14 amino acids. The junction had 11 bases not matched to a gene; V was cut back by 6 bases and J by 6 bases. This CDR3 reads CASRRDYQTLEQYF. CDR3 DNA: TGTGCCAGCAGAAGGGACTATCAGACCCTCGAGCAGTACTTC.

The rearrangement links TRBV4-2 to TRBJ2-7, with 8 positions matching TRBD2. With V trimmed by 0 bases and J by 3 bases, 7 bases remained unmatched. The CDR3 is made up of 16 amino acids. CDR1 and CDR2 from the germline V gene are LGHNA and YNFKEQ. In nucleotides, the CDR3 is TGTGCCAGCAGCCAAGATCGGGCTAGCGGGTTCTACGAGCAGTACTTC. Its translation is CASSQDRASGFYEQYF.

J is TRBJ2-7 and V is TRBV4-3; 9 bases align to TRBD1. Per germline, CDR1 LGHNA and CDR2 YSLEER. The trim removed 1 base at V and 1 base at J, leaving 5 bases unmatched. The CDR3 length is 16 residues. The CDR3 spells CASSQGSGTGSYEQYF. The CDR3 DNA is TGCGCCAGCAGCCAAGGGTCCGGGACAGGGTCCTACGAGCAGTACTTC.

Details on this clonotype: A junction boundary mismatches the germline segment, possibly from a read error. This sequence joins TRBV27 and TRBJ1-1; 7 bases map to TRBD1. The CDR3 has 15 residues. CDR1 and CDR2 from the germline V gene are MNHEY and SMNVEV (reference sequence). CDR3 DNA sequence: TGTGGCAGCAGTTTAGGAGGGGGCGGGGGCACTGAAGCTTTCTTT. Amino acid sequence: CGSSLGGGGGTEAFF.

This chain joins TRBV5-4 and TRBJ2-2, with D possibly matching TRBD2 (5 bases). Trimming took 2 bases from V and 4 from J, leaving 9 bases between them. The germline V gene encodes CDR1 SGHNT and CDR2 YYREEE (reference sequence). The CDR3 covers 14 residues. CDR3 in DNA: TGTGCCAGCAGCTTACGGGAAACCACCGGGGAGCTGTTTTTT. This sequence encodes CASSLRETTGELFF.

The chain has TRBV12-3 or TRBV12-4 and TRBJ2-7; 9 nucleotides agree with TRBD2. CDR3 size: 14 residues. The trim removed 5 bases at V and 2 bases at J, leaving 4 bases unmatched. DNA of the CDR3: TGTGCCAGCAGTGGACTAGCGATACCCTACGAGCAGTACTTC. Its translation is CASSGLAIPYEQYF.

The table lists this clonotype with many counts. The chain is built from TRBV27 and TRBJ1-5, with a weak D call TRBD1 (5 bases). Germline values: CDR1 MNHEY, CDR2 SMNVEV (reference sequence). The CDR3 sequence is 13 residues long. Between the trimmed V and J ends, which lost 3 bases and 9 bases, there was a span of 12 bases. CDR3 loop: CASSFSAGAPQHF. CDR3 DNA: TGTGCCAGCAGTTTTTCGGCTGGGGCGCCCCAGCATTTT.

This clonotype was detected many times. This rearrangement joins TRBV30 to TRBJ2-7; 10 nucleotides agree with TRBD2. CDR1 is GTSNPN, CDR2 SVGIG, per germline (reference sequence). Trimming took 5 bases from V and 6 from J; bases not matched to a gene: 7. This CDR3 is built from 13 residues. The CDR3 protein is CAWGASGGREQYF. As DNA, the CDR3 is TGTGCCTGGGGCGCTAGCGGGGGACGCGAGCAGTACTTC.

Worth noting for this clonotype: With a much larger clone just one base away, this may be a read error. The chain links TRBV20-1 to TRBJ2-2; no firm D call. With 3 bases removed from V and 0 bases from J, the gap between germline ends came to 8 bases. Germline CDR1 and CDR2: DFQATT and SNEGSKA (reference sequence). This CDR3 is 14 amino acids long. The CDR3 loop reads CSASWRANTGELFF. The DNA for the CDR3 is TGCAGTGCTAGTTGGCGTGCGAACACCGGGGAGCTGTTTTTT.

The rearrangement uses TRBV27 and TRBJ2-3, with a possible D match to TRBD2 (5 bases). Trimming stripped 10 bases from V and 2 bases from J, with 22 bases between. This CDR3 has 16 amino acids. Germline-derived CDR1 and CDR2 are MNHEY and SMNVEV (reference sequence). Here the CDR3 DNA reads TGTGCCACCGGGGTGACTCCACCAAGATACACAGATACGCAGTATTTT. Translation: CATGVTPPRYTDTQYF.

Details on this clonotype: This may arise from a read error, as a much more abundant clone is one base away. The conserved phenylalanine or tryptophan normally closing the CDR3 is absent here, so this likely arose from a read error. The chain carries TRBV28 and TRBJ1-5; D is possibly TRBD1 (6 bases). The CDR3 is 15 amino acids. Germline CDR1 and CDR2: MDHEN and SYDVKM. The V and J ends lost 5 bases and 9 bases respectively, with 20 bases between them. The CDR3 loop reads CASSQSYKGVLPQHL. The CDR3 bases are TGTGCCAGCAGTCAAAGCTACAAGGGGGTGTTGCCCCAGCATCTT.

In its sample, this clonotype was seen a few times. This may arise from a read error, as a much more abundant clone is one base away. The V gene is TRBV6-2 or TRBV6-3, the J gene TRBJ2-3; D is unresolved. The germline CDR1 and CDR2 sequences are MNHEY and SVGEGT. V shed 1 base and J shed 4 bases, with 3 bases lying between them. The CDR3 is 12 amino acids. CDR3 protein: CASSYFPDTQYF. The DNA for the CDR3 is TGTGCCAGCAGTTACTTCCCAGATACGCAGTATTTT.